These 21 T cell receptor beta chains came from one sample sequenced in a study of CD8+ T cells in alopecia areata. cDNA prepared by RNA extraction and subsequent reverse transcription served as the template for sequencing. Clones were sequenced by immunoSEQ multiplex PCR, and TCRdb holds only the in-frame ones, with some missing. The table includes roughly 150,000 clones, around half detected once. The sample was CD8+ T cells sorted from blood, taken at week 0. The receptors were gathered from a human donor with alopecia areata.

V and J are TRBV4-3 and TRBJ2-7; D remains ambiguous. The CDR3 is 14 amino acids. The germline gives CDR1 LGHNA, CDR2 YSLEER. Trimming took off 4 bases at V and 3 bases at J, with 13 bases between the two ends. The CDR3: CASSPTPTSYEQYF. Written as DNA, the CDR3 is TGCGCCAGCAGCCCAACCCCTACAAGCTACGAGCAGTACTTC.

The V and J genes are TRBV6-5 and TRBJ1-1, with D unresolved. Trimming removed 0 bases at V and 5 bases at J, with 4 bases between. The V gene's germline CDR1 is MNHEY and CDR2 SVGAGI. This CDR3 region has 12 residues. The CDR3 DNA sequence: TGTGCCAGCAGTTACTCGCCGACTGAAGCTTTCTTT. It is translated as CASSYSPTEAFF.

The chain links TRBV4-3 to TRBJ1-6, with 8 bases identical to TRBD1. V lost 0 bases to trimming and J lost 9 bases; unmatched junction nucleotides: 13. CDR3 length: 18 residues. CDR1 and CDR2 from the germline V gene are LGHNA and YSLEER. This CDR3 reads CASSQDAFTGQAFSPLHF. The CDR3 region has the DNA TGCGCCAGCAGCCAAGACGCCTTTACGGGACAGGCCTTTTCACCCCTCCACTTT.

The chain has TRBV29-1 and TRBJ1-1; a possible D gene is TRBD1 (6 bases). Germline V gene data show CDR1 as SQVTM and CDR2 as ANQGSEA. The CDR3 covers 13 residues. V was pared by 6 bases and J by 5 bases, with 16 bases between. The CDR3 region has the DNA TGCAGCGTGGAATATACAGGGCGGACTGAAGCTTTCTTT. Encoded protein: CSVEYTGRTEAFF.

Worth noting for this clone: This same CDR3 is encoded by further DNA sequences in the sample. The chain links TRBV29-1 to TRBJ1-2, with D unclear. Between the trimmed V and J ends, which lost 4 bases and 3 bases, there was a span of 6 bases. CDR1 and CDR2 from the germline V gene are SQVTM and ANQGSEA. This CDR3 region has 11 residues. The CDR3 DNA follows: TGCAGCGTTGCTGGGGACTATGGCTACACCTTC. It encodes CSVAGDYGYTF.

The chain recombines TRBV29-1 with TRBJ2-3; 10 nucleotides line up with TRBD2. There are 14 residues in the CDR3. Trimming removed 3 bases from V and 6 bases from J; junction bases left unmatched: 6. In germline, CDR1 is SQVTM, CDR2 ANQGSEA. The CDR3 sequence is CSVDAGTSVDTQYF. As DNA, the CDR3 is TGCAGCGTTGACGCAGGGACTAGCGTCGATACGCAGTATTTT.

The chain is built from TRBV5-1 and TRBJ1-6, with D perhaps TRBD1 (6 bases). The CDR3 is made up of 15 amino acids. V shed 3 bases and J shed 9 bases, with 16 bases lying between them. From germline, CDR1 is SGHRS and CDR2 YFSETQ. The CDR3, as DNA: TGCGCCAGCAGCTACAGACAGGCCGCGGGTTCACCCCTCCACTTT. Protein product: CASSYRQAAGSPLHF.

The CDR3 DNA reads TGCAGCGTTGGAAGGACAGGGGGGAGAGATACGCAGTATTTT. Amino acids: CSVGRTGGRDTQYF. The J gene is TRBJ2-3, the V gene TRBV29-1; 10 nucleotides align to TRBD1. Losses at the gene ends were 4 bases for V and 5 bases for J; bases not matched to a gene: 6. The CDR3 is 14 amino acids. Germline lookup yields CDR1 SQVTM and CDR2 ANQGSEA.

CDR3: CASSVDRGDEQYF. As DNA, the CDR3 is TGTGCCAGCAGTGTGGACAGGGGGGACGAGCAGTACTTC. The genes are TRBV6-5 and TRBJ2-7, with 10 bases that match TRBD1. Trimming at V came to 5 bases and at J to 5 bases, leaving 3 bases not matched to a gene. Germline V gene lookup returns CDR1 MNHEY and CDR2 SVGAGI. This CDR3 comprises 13 residues.

In nucleotides, the CDR3 is TGCGCCAGCATTTCCGGAAATGAGCAGTTCTTC. Residues: CASISGNEQFF. J is TRBJ2-1 and V is TRBV4-1; no clear D. The CDR3 has 11 residues. Per germline, CDR1 MGHRA and CDR2 YSYEKL. V dropped 7 bases and J dropped 7 bases, with 8 bases sitting between them.

The chain joins TRBV5-6 to TRBJ1-1; D is undetermined. V was trimmed by 3 bases and J by 0 bases, leaving 12 bases between them. CDR1 and CDR2 (germline): SGHDT, YYEEEE. This CDR3 is built from 15 residues. Here the CDR3 DNA reads TGTGCCAGCAGCTCCATCGTACGGCTGAACACTGAAGCTTTCTTT. Protein product: CASSSIVRLNTEAFF.

The chain uses TRBV30 and TRBJ2-1; 10 bases match TRBD1. This CDR3 is built from 12 residues. CDR1 is GTSNPN and CDR2 is SVGIG in the germline V gene (reference sequence). V trimming: 5 bases; J trimming: 9 bases; junction bases outside the gene matches: 4. The CDR3 protein is CAWGQGDPEQFF. In DNA form, the CDR3 reads TGTGCCTGGGGACAGGGGGACCCTGAGCAGTTCTTC.

This chain uses TRBV7-9 with TRBJ1-5; TRBD1 is a possible D gene (5 bases). CDR1 and CDR2 from the germline V gene are SEHNR and FQNEAQ (reference sequence). Trimming took off 1 base at V and 3 bases at J, with 10 bases between the two ends. There are 15 residues in the CDR3. The CDR3 DNA follows: TGTGCCAGCAGCTTAGGGGGGGACCACAATCAGCCCCAGCATTTT. It translates to CASSLGGDHNQPQHF. Based on the CDR3 plus reference TRBV7-9 and TRBJ1-5, the full variable domain is DTGVSQNPRHKITKRGQNVTFRCDPISEHNRLYWYRQTLGQGPEFLTYFQNEAQLEKSRLLSDRFSAERPKGSFSTLEIQRTEQGDSAMYLCASSLGGDHNQPQHFGDGTRLSIL.

This chain connects TRBV25-1 to TRBJ2-1, with 11 bases identical to TRBD2. The V segment lost 6 bases and the J segment 8 bases; nucleotides outside the gene matches: 6. The germline CDR1 and CDR2 sequences are MGHDK and SYGVNS. The CDR3 totals 14 residues. CDR3 in amino acids: CASRDVSGGDEQFF. As DNA, the CDR3 is TGTGCCAGCAGGGACGTTAGCGGGGGGGATGAGCAGTTCTTC.

V gene TRBV13 combines with J gene TRBJ2-7; 10 bases line up with TRBD2. The CDR3 is made up of 16 amino acids. V lost 0 bases to trimming and J lost 4 bases; unmatched junction nucleotides: 6. Germline CDR1 and CDR2: PRHDT and FYEKMQ (reference sequence). The CDR3 loop reads CASSLGQSGREYEQYF. CDR3 nucleotide sequence: TGTGCCAGCAGCTTAGGCCAAAGCGGGAGGGAATACGAGCAGTACTTC.

The rearrangement links TRBV7-9 to TRBJ2-3; TRBD1 matches 10 bases. The CDR3 is 15 residues long. Germline loops: CDR1 SEHNR, CDR2 FQNEAQ (reference sequence). J was trimmed by 5 bases and V by 3 bases; bases with no gene match: 5. CDR3 sequence reads: CASSLRGQGKDTQYF. For the CDR3, the DNA is TGTGCCAGCAGCTTGAGGGGACAGGGGAAAGATACGCAGTATTTT.

This chain connects TRBV30 to TRBJ2-1, with D hard to call. Trimming removed 2 bases at V and 9 bases at J, with 11 bases between. The CDR3 consists of 12 residues. The germline V gene has CDR1 GTSNPN and CDR2 SVGIG (reference sequence). CDR3 in amino acids: CAWSYIPPEQFF. Written as DNA, the CDR3 is TGTGCCTGGAGTTATATCCCTCCTGAGCAGTTCTTC.

V and J are TRBV30 and TRBJ2-3; 16 bases align to TRBD2. The V segment lost 7 bases and the J segment 5 bases; nucleotides outside the gene matches: 3. Germline V lookup: CDR1 GTSNPN, CDR2 SVGIG (reference sequence). The CDR3 consists of 14 residues. The CDR3 nucleotides read TGTGCCTCGGGACTAGCGGGGGGGCGAGATACGCAGTATTTT. Its translation is CASGLAGGRDTQYF.

This clone was observed once. The V and J genes are TRBV30 and TRBJ2-2, with 9 bases fitting TRBD1. Germline-derived CDR1 and CDR2 are GTSNPN and SVGIG (reference sequence). This CDR3 is 16 amino acids long. Unmatched junction bases numbered 8, after V lost 5 bases and J lost 1 base. The CDR3 bases are TGTGCCTGGTCAACGCCGGGACAGGGGAACACCGGGGAGCTGTTTTTT. Its translation: CAWSTPGQGNTGELFF.

This rearrangement joins TRBV7-8 to TRBJ2-1, with 11 bases aligning to TRBD1. The CDR3 is 16 amino acids. Germline V gene sequence: CDR1 SGHVS, CDR2 FQNEAQ. J was trimmed by 8 bases and V by 6 bases; bases with no gene match: 12. The CDR3 bases are TGTGCCAGCAGACCCTCGGGGACAGGGGGGGTGCATGAGCAGTTCTTC. It codes for CASRPSGTGGVHEQFF.

J is TRBJ1-5 and V is TRBV4-3, with a possible D match to TRBD1 (6 bases). The V gene lost 3 bases and the J gene lost 8 bases, with 14 bases spanning the gap. CDR1 LGHNA and CDR2 YSLEER come from the germline V gene. The CDR3 has 14 residues. CDR3 protein: CASSQGRGQEPQHF. The CDR3 DNA follows: TGCGCCAGCAGCCAGGGGCGGGGGCAGGAGCCCCAGCATTTT.